Given below is one T cell receptor (beta chain) in context. Its target is not known. This sample is part of a study of T cells expressing NK-cell markers. Overall study context: Source material for TCR beta repertoires consisted of sorted CD3+CD56+NKG2C+, CD3+CD56+NKG2C- and CD3+CD56-NKG2C+ T cells. Study-level points and caveats: Over 5 donors carried dominant NKG2C+ clonotypes that made up about 1.0-7.5% of their CD8+ T cells.

One entry per CDR3 protein, without DNA, is what TCRdb gives after re-calling the 5' RACE reads. Its table records roughly 420,000 distinct CDR3 sequences. The CDR3 loop spans 12 amino acids. Germline values: CDR1 SEHNR, CDR2 FQNEAQ (reference sequence). The V call is TRBV7-9, the J call TRBJ2-3. The sequence was collected from a woman between 18 and 75 years old in good health. Material for sequencing was blood T cells: a sorted CD56 or NKG2C T cell subset, CD4+ or CD8+ T cells, or bulk PBMC T cells (not recorded which). The CDR3 loop is CASTEATDTQYF.